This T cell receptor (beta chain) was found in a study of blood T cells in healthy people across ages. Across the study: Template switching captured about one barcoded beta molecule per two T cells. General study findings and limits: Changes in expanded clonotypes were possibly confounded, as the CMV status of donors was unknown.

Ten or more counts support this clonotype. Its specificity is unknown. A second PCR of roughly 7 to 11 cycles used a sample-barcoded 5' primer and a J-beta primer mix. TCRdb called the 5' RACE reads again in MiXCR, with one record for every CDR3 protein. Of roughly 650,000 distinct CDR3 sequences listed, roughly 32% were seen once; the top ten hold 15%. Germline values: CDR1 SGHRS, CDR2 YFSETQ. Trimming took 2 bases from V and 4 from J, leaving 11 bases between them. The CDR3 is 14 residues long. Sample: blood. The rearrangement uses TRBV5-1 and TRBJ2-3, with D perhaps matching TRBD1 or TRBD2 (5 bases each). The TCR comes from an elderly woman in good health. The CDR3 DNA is TGCGCCAGCAGCTTAGAGGGGCTCGCAGATACGCAGTATTTT. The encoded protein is CASSLEGLADTQYF.